A selection of T cell receptor beta chains follows, all from one sample in a study of blood T cell repertoires in COVID-19. Sequencing was performed with immunoSEQ multiplex PCR; in TCRdb, only in-frame clones are kept and a portion is missing. The sample carries tens of thousands of clones, roughly 87% recorded once. The sequenced material came from peripheral blood. Receptors originate from a human donor in a cohort sampled during active COVID-19. The CDR3 runs from the conserved cysteine through the conserved F or W. D genes are given only for firm matches. Not every row has a clone size; where given, it reads once, few, many or a size class.

CDR3 length	J gene	V gene	D gene	clone size	CDR3 DNA	CDR3 protein
17	TRBJ2-3	TRBV5-5	TRBD1	.	TGTGCCAGCAGCTTGGGCCCTCCGGGACAGGGGGGGTATACGCAGTATTTT	CASSLGPPGQGGYTQYF
14	TRBJ2-3	TRBV14	.	.	TGTGCCAGCAGCCAAGATTACGGGAAGAGGACGCAGTATTTT	CASSQDYGKRTQYF
13	TRBJ2-3	TRBV19	.	.	TGTGCCAGTGCAGTTCAGGCCGGAGATACGCAGTATTTT	CASAVQAGDTQYF
17	TRBJ2-2	TRBV19	TRBD2	.	TGTGCCAGTAGTTCCGGGACTAGCGGGATAGGTACCGGGGAGCTGTTTTTT	CASSSGTSGIGTGELFF
16	TRBJ2-2	TRBV4-3	.	.	TGCGCCAGCAGCCAGCTCGGGGGAGGGAACACCGGGGAGCTGTTTTTT	CASSQLGGGNTGELFF
16	TRBJ2-3	TRBV4-1	.	once	TGCGCCAGCAGCCAAGGGCTAGCAGCTAGCACAGATACGCAGTATTTT	CASSQGLAASTDTQYF
12	TRBJ2-7	TRBV28	.	.	TGTGCCAGCAGTCCCCAGCGTTACGAGCAGTACTTC	CASSPQRYEQYF
14	TRBJ2-3	TRBV7-9	.	.	TGTGCCAGCAGCTTTTCCCATTCCATGGATACGCAGTATTTT	CASSFSHSMDTQYF
14	TRBJ2-3	TRBV28	.	.	TGTGCCAGCAGTTCAGGAACCCGCACAGATACGCAGTATTTT	CASSSGTRTDTQYF
15	TRBJ2-1	TRBV30	.	few	TGTGCCTGGAGCCCAACTGGAGGGATGTACAATGAGCAGTTCTTC	CAWSPTGGMYNEQFF
15	TRBJ1-1	TRBV6-5	.	.	TGTGCCAGCAGTTACTCGGTTCGCGGGGGCACTGAAGCTTTCTTT	CASSYSVRGGTEAFF
11	TRBJ2-5	TRBV20-1	.	once	TGCAGTGCTAGAGTATTGGAGACCCAGTACTTC	CSARVLETQYF
13	TRBJ2-7	TRBV30	.	.	TGTGCCTGGACAGCAGGGGCCCAGTACGAGCAGTACTTC	CAWTAGAQYEQYF
16	TRBJ2-3	TRBV6-2/TRBV6-3	TRBD2	once	TGTGCCAGCAGTAGGGCTAGCGGGCGCCCAACAGATACGCAGTATTTT	CASSRASGRPTDTQYF
14	TRBJ1-5	TRBV5-3	.	.	TGTGCCAGAATAGGGAGGGAGGGCAATCAGCCCCAGCATTTT	CARIGREGNQPQHF
16	TRBJ2-1	TRBV4-2	TRBD2	.	TGTGCCAGCAGCCAAGACCCTAGCGGGAGAGGTACTGAGCAGTTCTTC	CASSQDPSGRGTEQFF
22	TRBJ2-2	TRBV27	TRBD2	.	TGTGCCAGCAAAGTTTATTGGCAAGGAGCGGGAGGGCCCCTCCGGGACACCGGGGAGCTGTTTTTT	CASKVYWQGAGGPLRDTGELFF
13	TRBJ1-2	TRBV6-5	.	once	TGCGCCAGCAGTATCGACCCCATCGGGGGCTACACCTTC	CASSIDPIGGYTF
13	TRBJ2-1	TRBV10-3	TRBD1	.	TGTGCCACCGGACAGGGGGCCTACAATGAGCAGTTCTTC	CATGQGAYNEQFF
13	TRBJ1-2	TRBV24-1	.	few	TGTGCCACCAGTGATGCCGGGTACTATGGCTACACCTTC	CATSDAGYYGYTF
14	TRBJ1-2	TRBV5-4	.	few	TGTGCCAGCACAATGGGGGGGCGCCGCTATGGCTACACCTTC	CASTMGGRRYGYTF
16	TRBJ2-7	TRBV6-5	.	.	TGTGCCAGCAGTTCCGACGGTCCGGGGATACGGAGCGAGCAGTACTTC	CASSSDGPGIRSEQYF
14	TRBJ1-4	TRBV6-5	.	.	TGTGCCAGCAGTCTCCTAGGCGCTAATGAAAAACTGTTTTTT	CASSLLGANEKLFF
14	TRBJ2-2	TRBV9	TRBD1	.	TGTGCCAGTAGGGACAGAACCAACACCGGGGAGCTGTTTTTT	CASRDRTNTGELFF
15	TRBJ2-7	TRBV2	TRBD2	.	TGTGCCAGCAGTGAAGCGTCTAGCGGGAGCTACGAGCAGTACTTC	CASSEASSGSYEQYF
14	TRBJ1-1	TRBV6-5	TRBD1	.	TGTGCCAACTCCCAGGGGGCGGGGAACACTGAAGCTTTCTTT	CANSQGAGNTEAFF
16	TRBJ2-1	TRBV6-5	.	.	TGTGCCAGCAGTTACTCGAGGTCCCCTTTGCACAATGAGCAGTTCTTC	CASSYSRSPLHNEQFF
14	TRBJ1-2	TRBV28	.	few	.	CASSSSTGNYGYTF
15	TRBJ2-7	TRBV6-5	TRBD1	.	TGTGCCAGCAGTTACCAGGACAGGGGGAGGGGCGAGCAGTACTTC	CASSYQDRGRGEQYF
12	TRBJ2-5	TRBV7-6	.	.	TGTGCCAGCAGCTTAGCGCGGGAGACCCAGTACTTC	CASSLARETQYF
16	TRBJ1-1	TRBV10-3	.	once	TGTGCCATCAGTAGTCGCGGGGGAGTGGTGAACACTGAAGCTTTCTTT	CAISSRGGVVNTEAFF
17	TRBJ2-1	TRBV5-4	TRBD2	.	TGTGCCAGCAGCTTCCCGGGACTAGCGGGATCGGCGGGTGAGCAGTTCTTC	CASSFPGLAGSAGEQFF
13	TRBJ2-5	TRBV4-3	.	.	TGCGCCAGCAGCGGCGGACAGTCGGAGACCCAGTACTTC	CASSGGQSETQYF
13	TRBJ1-2	TRBV5-4	.	.	TGTGCCAGCAGTCTAGGGGGGGACTATGGCTACACCTTC	CASSLGGDYGYTF
15	TRBJ1-2	TRBV6-4	TRBD1	.	TGTGCCAGCAGTCCCGCAGGGACAGGGGACTATGGCTACACCTTC	CASSPAGTGDYGYTF
14	TRBJ1-1	TRBV5-1	TRBD1	.	TGCGCCAGCAGCACTGGACAGGGGAACACTGAAGCTTTCTTT	CASSTGQGNTEAFF
16	TRBJ2-1	TRBV5-1	TRBD2	.	TGCGCCAGCAGCGGGGTGGGGACTAGCTCGTACAATGAGCAGTTCTTC	CASSGVGTSSYNEQFF
14	TRBJ2-2	TRBV5-1	.	.	TGCGCCAGCAGCTTGGTAGGGGCCACCGGGGAGCTGTTTTTT	CASSLVGATGELFF
16	TRBJ2-1	TRBV5-1	TRBD1	.	TGCGCCAGCAGGAGAGGTTGGGACAGAGTATACAATGAGCAGTTCTTC	CASRRGWDRVYNEQFF
15	TRBJ1-2	TRBV3-1/TRBV3-2	.	.	TGTGCCAGCAGCCCGCAGGCGGGGCCTACGGGCGGCTACACCTTC	CASSPQAGPTGGYTF
15	TRBJ2-7	TRBV2	.	.	TGTGCCAGCAGTGAATGGCAGGCATCGTCCTACGAGCAGTACTTC	CASSEWQASSYEQYF
16	TRBJ2-7	TRBV7-8	TRBD1	.	TGTGCCAGCAGCTTAGCGGGGGGACAGGGGACTTACGAGCAGTACTTC	CASSLAGGQGTYEQYF
15	TRBJ1-2	TRBV9	.	.	TGTGCCAGCAGCGTAGATCCCGGGGTCGACTATGGCTACACCTTC	CASSVDPGVDYGYTF
13	TRBJ2-2	TRBV5-1	.	.	TGCGCCAGCAGCAACGGACAGCCCGGGGAGCTGTTTTTT	CASSNGQPGELFF
15	TRBJ2-3	TRBV5-1	.	.	TGCGCCAGCAGACTTGACAGGAGTAGCACAGATACGCAGTATTTT	CASRLDRSSTDTQYF
16	TRBJ2-1	TRBV7-2	.	.	TGTGCCAGCAGCTTAGCGGGAGGACTCTATTACAATGAGCAGTTCTTC	CASSLAGGLYYNEQFF
17	TRBJ1-5	TRBV4-1	TRBD1	.	TGCGCCAGCAGCCCCTCGAAGACAGGGATAGGAAATCAGCCCCAGCATTTT	CASSPSKTGIGNQPQHF
15	TRBJ2-2	TRBV5-1	TRBD1	.	TGCGCCAGCAGCGCGGGACAGGGTTCCGCCGGGGAGCTGTTTTTT	CASSAGQGSAGELFF
12	TRBJ2-5	TRBV6-2/TRBV6-3	.	.	TGTGCCAGCAGTTACTCTCGAGAGACCCAGTACTTC	CASSYSRETQYF
14	TRBJ2-5	TRBV2	.	.	TGTGCCAGCAGCGACAGTGGGCTGCTAGAGACCCAGTACTTC	CASSDSGLLETQYF
16	TRBJ2-3	TRBV5-6	.	once	TGTGCCAGCAGCTTGGAGTGGGGCAAGAGCACAGATACGCAGTATTTT	CASSLEWGKSTDTQYF
16	TRBJ2-5	TRBV28	TRBD2	once	TGTGCCAGCAGTCCGTGGACTAGCGGAGGACAAGAGACCCAGTACTTC	CASSPWTSGGQETQYF
14	TRBJ1-3	TRBV5-1	TRBD1	.	TGCGCCAGCAGCTTGGGACAGGGAGGAAACACCATATATTTT	CASSLGQGGNTIYF
14	TRBJ1-6	TRBV27	.	.	TGTGCCAGCAGACGGGACAACTCGGGTTCACCCCTCCACTTT	CASRRDNSGSPLHF
14	TRBJ1-5	TRBV4-2	TRBD1	.	TGTGCCAGCAGCCAAGATCCAGGGGGTCAGCCCCAGCATTTT	CASSQDPGGQPQHF
12	TRBJ1-4	TRBV30	TRBD1	.	TGTGCCTGGGGACAGGGAGGTGAAAAACTGTTTTTT	CAWGQGGEKLFF
16	TRBJ2-1	TRBV7-7	TRBD2	once	TGTGCCAGCAGCTTCAGTCTGGCGGGAGGTCACAATGAGCAGTTCTTC	CASSFSLAGGHNEQFF